This TCR beta chain stems from a study of T-cell reconstitution after alpha-beta-depleted transplantation in children. The CDR3 covers 12 residues. Germline CDR1 and CDR2: GTSNPN and SVGIG (reference sequence). The germline V and J ends were trimmed by 2 bases and 7 bases, with 9 bases remaining between them. Preparation of the TCRbeta library involved a method that used unique molecular identifiers. TCRdb called the PCR reads again in MiXCR, with one record for every CDR3 protein. Counted here are about 610,000 distinct CDR3 sequences, over 9.5% occurring once; the ten biggest clones make up 4%. The sample was PBMCs from the stem cell graft donor, taken from the stem cell graft. The V gene is TRBV30, the J gene TRBJ2-1; D gene uncertain. This receptor was identified in a human donor who donated a stem cell graft to a child with acute myeloid leukemia. CDR3 sequence: CAWSPVENEQFF. The CDR3 DNA reads as TGTGCCTGGAGTCCAGTGGAGAATGAGCAGTTCTTC.